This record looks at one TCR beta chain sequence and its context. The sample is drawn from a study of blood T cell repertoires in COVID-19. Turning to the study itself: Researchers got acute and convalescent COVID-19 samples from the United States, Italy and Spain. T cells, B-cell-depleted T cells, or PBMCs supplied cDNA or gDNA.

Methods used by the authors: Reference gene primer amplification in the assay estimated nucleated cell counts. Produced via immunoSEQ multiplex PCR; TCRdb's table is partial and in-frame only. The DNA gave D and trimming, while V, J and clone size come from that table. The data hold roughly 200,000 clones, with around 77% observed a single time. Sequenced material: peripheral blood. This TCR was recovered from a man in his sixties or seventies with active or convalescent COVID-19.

CDR3 amino acids: CASSLGRGVFGANVLTF. CDR3 DNA sequence: TGTGCCAGCAGCTTAGGCAGGGGAGTTTTTGGGGCCAACGTCCTGACTTTC. The V and J genes are TRBV7-2 and TRBJ2-6, with D possibly being TRBD1 (6 bases). V gave up 1 base and J gave up 3 bases, with 13 bases separating them. The CDR3 is 17 amino acids. Germline CDR1 SGHTA, CDR2 FQGNSA.